A selection of T cell receptor beta chains follows, all from one sample in a study of T cell responses to AZD1222 COVID-19 vaccine. The data were produced by immunoSEQ multiplex PCR, yet TCRdb's version contains in-frame clones alone and is incomplete. The data contain some 110,000 clones, roughly 91% of them seen just once; the ten biggest clones take up around 8%. Sequences were derived from peripheral blood, sampled 28 days after the second AZD1222 dose. These receptors were taken from an adult who received the AZD1222 COVID-19 vaccine. Both conserved end residues are part of each CDR3. Fields, in order: CDR3 protein, V gene, J gene.

CDR3: CASSFFGSVETQYF; V: TRBV5-5; J: TRBJ2-5
CDR3: CASSPTGGNQPQHF; V: TRBV19; J: TRBJ1-5
CDR3: CASNFYHKRTEAFF; V: TRBV27; J: TRBJ1-1
CDR3: CASSLSYGQLYGYTF; V: TRBV27; J: TRBJ1-2
CDR3: CASSVGGVPNGYTF; V: TRBV9; J: TRBJ1-2
CDR3: CASSYVRRQDSPLHF; V: TRBV6-5; J: TRBJ1-6
CDR3: CASSSTGGGTGELFF; V: TRBV2; J: TRBJ2-2
CDR3: CASSLDAGRPNTEAFF; V: TRBV7-2; J: TRBJ1-1
CDR3: CSASRFGKSGYEQYF; V: TRBV20-1; J: TRBJ2-7
CDR3: CASSSGPANTIYF; V: TRBV3-1/TRBV3-2; J: TRBJ1-3
CDR3: CASSLDAINTDTQYF; V: TRBV7-2; J: TRBJ2-3
CDR3: CASSANRGGEQFF; V: TRBV11-1; J: TRBJ2-1
CDR3: CASSYQKGSNQPQHF; V: TRBV6-5; J: TRBJ1-5
CDR3: CASSLERGFSYEQYF; V: TRBV11-2; J: TRBJ2-7
CDR3: CASIGTPNTEAFF; V: TRBV6-5; J: TRBJ1-1
CDR3: CASSESSGTGNWHF; V: TRBV25-1; J: TRBJ1-5
CDR3: CATSRGTSVSYEQYF; V: TRBV15; J: TRBJ2-7
CDR3: CSASTVYSNQPQHF; V: TRBV20-1; J: TRBJ1-5
CDR3: CASSQGRGRGLYEQYF; V: TRBV4-1; J: TRBJ2-7
CDR3: CASSSQTAPNTEAFF; V: TRBV9; J: TRBJ1-1
CDR3: CASSLAGQIGDYEQYF; V: TRBV5-6; J: TRBJ2-7
CDR3: CASGRTGTGANVLTF; V: TRBV7-7; J: TRBJ2-6
CDR3: CASSFPTGGSGYTF; V: TRBV5-1; J: TRBJ1-2
CDR3: CASSPGGRGAASYEQYF; V: TRBV4-2; J: TRBJ2-7
CDR3: CASSLRKWGTEAFF; V: TRBV27; J: TRBJ1-1
CDR3: CASSYSPTGNQPQHF; V: TRBV6-5; J: TRBJ1-5
CDR3: CASTGGLRNTIYF; V: TRBV5-1; J: TRBJ1-3
CDR3: CASSSGSPNTEAFF; V: TRBV27; J: TRBJ1-1
CDR3: CASSTGTGHQPQHF; V: TRBV6-5; J: TRBJ1-5
CDR3: CASSLFAADTQYF; V: TRBV5-1; J: TRBJ2-3
CDR3: CASGSFLGGQETQYF; V: TRBV5-1; J: TRBJ2-5
CDR3: CASRNGQGEKLFF; V: TRBV6-5; J: TRBJ1-4
CDR3: CASSGPGLAGVLGSYNEQFF; V: TRBV7-3; J: TRBJ2-1
CDR3: CASSPGGRNQPQHF; V: TRBV18; J: TRBJ1-5
CDR3: CASSPLAGLNEQFF; V: TRBV19; J: TRBJ2-1
CDR3: CASSEAGQGFTEAFF; V: TRBV6-1; J: TRBJ1-1
CDR3: CASSLAFRLVGGANVLTF; V: TRBV6-2/TRBV6-3; J: TRBJ2-6
CDR3: CASTWGTTDTQYF; V: TRBV12-3/TRBV12-4; J: TRBJ2-3
CDR3: CASSYYRNEKLFF; V: TRBV6-2/TRBV6-3; J: TRBJ1-4